Only a few counts were recorded for the clone carrying this TCR beta chain. The antigen remains undetermined. The CDR3 length is 17 residues. The V gene's germline CDR1 is SGHVS and CDR2 FQNEAQ. V shed 1 base and J shed 0 bases, with 13 bases lying between them. Treatment in this sample: approximately 9-day PBMC culture with coronavirus spike peptide pools or control peptides (ViraFEST assay). The entry originates in a study of vaccination and CD4 T cells after COVID-19. Cultured CD4+ T-cell DNA underwent Oncomine TCR Beta short-read sequencing. Using its own MiXCR run on the PCR reads, TCRdb lists one record per CDR3 protein. This sample has roughly 16,000 distinct CDR3 sequences, with approximately 63% found just once.

The chain recombines TRBV7-8 with TRBJ1-5; maybe TRBD1 (5 bases). The clonotype originates from a human donor who had recovered from COVID-19. Sequences were obtained from CD4+ T cells from blood, cultured in vitro. CDR3 sequence reads: CASSLDQRQLSNQPQHF. The CDR3 nucleotides are TGTGCCAGCAGCTTAGACCAGAGACAGCTTAGCAATCAGCCCCAGCATTTT. Supplemented by reference TRBV7-8 and TRBJ1-5, the full variable domain reads GAGVSQSPRYKVAKRGQDVALRCDPISGHVSLFWYQQALGQGPEFLTYFQNEAQLDKSGLPSDRFFAERPEGSVSTLKIQRTQQEDSAVYLCASSLDQRQLSNQPQHFGDGTRLSIL.